This note documents a single T cell receptor (beta chain) sequence. The sample belongs to a study of CD8 T cells in ankylosing spondylitis. The CDR3 is 20 amino acids. Germline CDR1 and CDR2: LGHDT and YNNKEL (reference sequence). The V and J ends lost 0 bases and 5 bases, in that order; junction bases with no gene match: 17. TCRdb itself ran the 5' RACE reads through MiXCR, one entry per CDR3 protein. The data contain more than 300,000 distinct CDR3 sequences, roughly 10% of them seen just once; the ten biggest clones take up about 10%. Sequenced input: blood, either unsorted or a sorted T cell fraction (not recorded which). The clonotype originates from a female donor with ankylosing spondylitis or in good health (not recorded which). V and J are TRBV3-1 and TRBJ2-2; 8 nucleotides line up with TRBD2. DNA of the CDR3: TGTGCCAGCAGCCAAGAAAGAAGGAGCGGGGGCGGTCTGGGGACCGGGGAGCTGTTTTTT. This translates into CASSQERRSGGGLGTGELFF.